The clone carrying this TCR beta chain was detected many times. TCRdb fed the 5' RACE reads into MiXCR, producing one record per CDR3 protein. The data hold 250,000 to 400,000 distinct CDR3 sequences, with 3.5% to 4.5% observed a single time. This sample is drawn from a study of T cells after yellow fever vaccination. The V and J ends lost 6 bases and 7 bases respectively, with 18 bases between them. The length of the CDR3 is 14 residues. Germline assignment: CDR1 SNHLY and CDR2 FYNNEI. The TCR comes from a young man who received the YFV17D yellow fever vaccine. V is TRBV2 and J is TRBJ1-2; D gene ambiguous. The material was PBMCs, obtained 15 days after the yellow fever booster vaccination. The chain's CDR3 is CASRRVPVSGGYTF. The CDR3 region has the DNA TGTGCCAGCAGGCGAGTGCCCGTTTCGGGTGGCTACACCTTC.